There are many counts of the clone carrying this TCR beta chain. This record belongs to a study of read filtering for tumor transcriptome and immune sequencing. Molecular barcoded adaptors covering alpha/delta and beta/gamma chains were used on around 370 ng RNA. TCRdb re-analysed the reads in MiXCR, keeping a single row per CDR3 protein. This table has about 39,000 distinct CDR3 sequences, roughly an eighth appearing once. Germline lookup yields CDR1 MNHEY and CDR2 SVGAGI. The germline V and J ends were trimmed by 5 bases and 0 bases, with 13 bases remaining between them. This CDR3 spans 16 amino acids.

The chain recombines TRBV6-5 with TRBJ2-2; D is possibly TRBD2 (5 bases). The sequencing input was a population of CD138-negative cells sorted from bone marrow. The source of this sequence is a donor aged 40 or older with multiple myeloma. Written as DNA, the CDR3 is TGTGCCAGCAGTCTAATAGCGAGGGCGAACACCGGGGAGCTGTTTTTT. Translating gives CASSLIARANTGELFF.